The 10 T cell receptor beta chains reported below all come from one sample, sequenced in a study of identical twins. TCRdb passed the 5' RACE reads through MiXCR, listing each CDR3 protein once. Seen here are 650,000 to 800,000 distinct CDR3 sequences, around 8.3% observed once, and the top ten hold around 0.98%. These sequences were also reported in another study, on yellow fever vaccine responses in identical twins.

The sequenced material came from PBMCs. The receptors come from a woman between 18 and 30 years old in good health.

The CDR3 region has the DNA TGTGCCAGCACTCCCCTCGGGTCGCGGGGTACAGATACGCAGTATTTT. Protein: CASTPLGSRGTDTQYF. This chain connects TRBV12-3 or TRBV12-4 to TRBJ2-3, with D possibly matching TRBD2 (6 bases). The ends were cut back, 7 bases at V and 3 bases at J, with 20 bases in the middle. This CDR3 spans 16 amino acids.

This clonotype was detected a few times. The gene calls are TRBV9 and TRBJ2-1; no reliable D call. Germline lookup yields CDR1 SGDLS and CDR2 YYNGEE. V gave up 0 bases and J gave up 4 bases, with 17 bases separating them. This CDR3 contains 17 residues. In nucleotides, the CDR3 is TGTGCCAGCAGCGTAGCCCCAGCCAGCCCGATTTACAATGAGCAGTTCTTC. Its translation is CASSVAPASPIYNEQFF.

This clonotype was detected many times. V is TRBV5-1 and J is TRBJ2-5, with 8 bases identical to TRBD1. The germline V gene has CDR1 SGHRS and CDR2 YFSETQ. Germline trimming cut 5 bases from V and 2 bases from J; bases unmatched to any gene: 5. The CDR3 covers 14 residues. CDR3 loop: CASRSTGEQETQYF. In nucleotides, the CDR3 is TGCGCCAGCAGGTCGACAGGGGAACAAGAGACCCAGTACTTC.

This clonotype was seen ten or more times. CDR3 coding DNA: TGCAGCGCGACAGTATCGTACCAAGAGACCCAGTACTTC. Its translation is CSATVSYQETQYF. This chain connects TRBV29-1 to TRBJ2-5, with TRBD1 as a possible D gene (5 bases). Germline V gene lookup returns CDR1 SQVTM and CDR2 ANQGSEA. There are 13 residues in the CDR3. V was trimmed by 7 bases and J by 0 bases, leaving 12 bases between them.

This clonotype has at least ten counts. The chain employs TRBV12-3 or TRBV12-4 and TRBJ2-3; D not certain. The V and J ends lost 6 bases and 1 base respectively, with 11 bases between them. The CDR3 spans 14 residues. This CDR3 reads CASSSVDRTDTQYF. Here the CDR3 DNA reads TGTGCCAGCAGCTCAGTAGATCGCACAGATACGCAGTATTTT.

This clonotype was seen more than once but under ten times. This chain joins TRBV24-1 and TRBJ2-7; no firm D call. V lost 3 bases and J 0 bases, leaving 11 bases between the germline ends. This CDR3 has 15 residues. Germline V lookup: CDR1 KGHDR, CDR2 SFDVKD. The CDR3 DNA is TGTGCCACCAGTGATGAGTACCGGGTCTCCTACGAGCAGTACTTC. Encoded protein: CATSDEYRVSYEQYF.

The table lists this clonotype with many counts. The chain links TRBV7-3 to TRBJ2-3; no clear D gene. Per the germline V gene, CDR1 is SGHTA and CDR2 is FQGTGA. Deletions cut 0 bases from V and 6 bases from J, with 10 bases between. The CDR3 totals 14 residues. CDR3 nucleotides: TGTGCCAGCAGCTTAACATGGCCCCCGGATACGCAGTATTTT. Translation: CASSLTWPPDTQYF.

The V gene is TRBV5-5, the J gene TRBJ1-2; D may be TRBD1 (5 bases). V was clipped by 0 bases and J by 4 bases, with 13 bases between them. Germline CDR1 is SGHKS and CDR2 is YYEKEE (reference sequence). The CDR3 totals 15 residues. The CDR3 DNA reads TGTGCCAGCAGCTTGGAGGGGAATTTGTCCTATGGCTACACCTTC. Protein: CASSLEGNLSYGYTF.

This clonotype has just a few counts. V usage is TRBV6-1 and J usage is TRBJ1-4, with 7 bases lining up with TRBD1. The CDR3 sequence is 15 residues long. J was trimmed by 6 bases and V by 6 bases; bases with no gene match: 10. Germline V lookup: CDR1 MNHNS, CDR2 SASEGT. As DNA, the CDR3 is TGTGCCAGCAGGACCGGGACAGTTGTCTATGAAAAACTGTTTTTT. It specifies CASRTGTVVYEKLFF.

This rearrangement joins TRBV10-3 to TRBJ2-1; no reliable D call. The CDR3 loop spans 11 amino acids. The V end was cut by 3 bases, the J end by 8 bases, with 5 bases between. Per germline, CDR1 ENHRY and CDR2 SYGVKD. CDR3 bases: TGTGCCATCAGTGAACGCGATGAGCAGTTCTTC. This sequence encodes CAISERDEQFF.